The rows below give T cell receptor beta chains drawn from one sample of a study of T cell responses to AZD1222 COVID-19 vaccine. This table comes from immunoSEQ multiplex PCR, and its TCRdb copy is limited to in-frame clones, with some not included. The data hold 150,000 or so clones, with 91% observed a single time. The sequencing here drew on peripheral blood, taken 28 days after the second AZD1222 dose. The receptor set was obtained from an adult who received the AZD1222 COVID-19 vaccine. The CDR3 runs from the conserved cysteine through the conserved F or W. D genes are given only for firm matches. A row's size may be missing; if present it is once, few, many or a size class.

CASSFSRKQEAFF | TGTGCCAGCAGTTTCTCGAGGAAACAAGAAGCTTTCTTT | TRBJ1-1 | TRBV27 | - | -
CASSLDTQETQYF | TGTGCCAGCAGTTTAGACACTCAAGAGACCCAGTACTTC | TRBJ2-5 | TRBV11-2 | - | -
CASSQTGVRGNTEAFF | TGTGCCAGCAGCCAAACAGGAGTTAGGGGAAACACTGAAGCTTTCTTT | TRBJ1-1 | TRBV3-1/TRBV3-2 | - | -
CASSSSDWVGEKLFF | TGCGCCAGCAGCTCATCGGACTGGGTGGGTGAAAAACTGTTTTTT | TRBJ1-4 | TRBV5-1 | - | -
CASSSRLTSDNEQFF | TGTGCCAGCAGCTCCCGACTAACTAGCGACAATGAGCAGTTCTTC | TRBJ2-1 | TRBV11-3 | TRBD2 | -
CASRMISNQPQHF | TGCGCCAGCAGGATGATTAGCAATCAGCCCCAGCATTTT | TRBJ1-5 | TRBV10-1 | - | -
CASSTRTVYTEAFF | TGTGCCAGCAGTACCCGGACGGTCTACACTGAAGCTTTCTTT | TRBJ1-1 | TRBV6-5 | - | -
CASSRTGDTEAFF | TGTGCCAGCAGCCGTACAGGGGACACTGAAGCTTTCTTT | TRBJ1-1 | TRBV6-5 | TRBD1 | -
CASSRLQGAGELFF | TGTGCCAGCTCACGACTTCAGGGAGCCGGGGAGCTGTTTTTT | TRBJ2-2 | TRBV18 | - | -
CASSYRADRGETQYF | TGTGCCAGCAGTTACCGAGCGGACAGGGGTGAGACCCAGTACTTC | TRBJ2-5 | TRBV6-6 | TRBD1 | -
CAANNGGDIQYF | TGTGCCGCCAACAACGGGGGTGACATTCAGTACTTC | TRBJ2-4 | TRBV30 | - | -
CATSEASGSGQETQYF | TGTGCCACCAGTGAGGCTAGCGGGAGCGGTCAAGAGACCCAGTACTTC | TRBJ2-5 | TRBV24-1 | TRBD2 | few
CASSILAELFF | TGTGCCAGTAGTATATTAGCGGAGCTGTTTTTT | TRBJ2-2 | TRBV19 | - | -
CASSLVAVGEQYF | TGTGCCAGCAGCTTAGTAGCGGTTGGCGAGCAGTACTTC | TRBJ2-7 | TRBV7-9 | - | -
CSVEWTGLGTQYF | TGCAGCGTTGAGTGGACAGGCTTAGGTACGCAGTATTTT | TRBJ2-3 | TRBV29-1 | TRBD1 | -
CASSFRRGPPTIYF | TGTGCCAGCAGCTTCCGACGTGGCCCTCCGACCATATATTTT | TRBJ1-3 | TRBV11-2 | - | -
CASSRITSPPEQFF | TGTGCCAGCAGCCGGATCACTAGCCCACCCGAGCAGTTCTTC | TRBJ2-1 | TRBV3-1/TRBV3-2 | - | -
CASSLGTDTQYF | TGTGCCAGCAGTTTAGGTACAGATACGCAGTATTTT | TRBJ2-3 | TRBV7-2 | - | -
CASSFVENTEAFF | TGTGCCAGCAGCTTCGTAGAAAACACTGAAGCTTTCTTT | TRBJ1-1 | TRBV7-2 | - | -
CASSLLGGGNQPQHF | TGTGCCAGCAGCTTACTCGGCGGCGGCAATCAGCCCCAGCATTTT | TRBJ1-5 | TRBV7-6 | - | once
CASSIAQGDYGYTF | TGTGCCAGTAGTATAGCCCAGGGGGACTATGGCTACACCTTC | TRBJ1-2 | TRBV19 | TRBD1 | -
CASSRTGGTGGYTF | TGTGCCAGCAGCCGTACAGGGGGCACCGGTGGCTACACCTTC | TRBJ1-2 | TRBV6-5 | TRBD1 | few
CAISGGTSGSYEQYF | TGTGCCATCAGTGGGGGGACTAGCGGATCCTACGAGCAGTACTTC | TRBJ2-7 | TRBV10-3 | TRBD2 | -
CASSNDRGSYEQYF | TGCGCCAGCAGCAACGACAGGGGATCCTACGAGCAGTACTTC | TRBJ2-7 | TRBV5-1 | TRBD1 | -
CASSPIPGGALDFF | TGTGCCAGCAGCCCGATACCAGGGGGCGCGCTCGACTTCTTC | TRBJ2-1 | TRBV5-4 | TRBD1 | -
CASSLVSADYGYTF | TGTGCCAGCAGCTTAGTTTCGGCGGACTATGGCTACACCTTC | TRBJ1-2 | TRBV7-9 | - | -
CASSLAGSSYNSPLHF | TGCGCCAGCAGCTTAGCAGGGAGCTCCTATAATTCACCCCTCCACTTT | TRBJ1-6 | TRBV5-1 | - | -
CASSDRGLTEAFF | TGTGCCAGCAGTGACAGGGGGCTTACTGAAGCTTTCTTT | TRBJ1-1 | TRBV2 | TRBD1 | -
CASRRDPQGGVGNQPQHF | TGTGCCAGTAGACGAGACCCCCAGGGAGGGGTGGGGAATCAGCCCCAGCATTTT | TRBJ1-5 | TRBV19 | - | -
CASSWDVVANEKLFF | TGTGCCAGCAGTTGGGACGTGGTCGCTAATGAAAAACTGTTTTTT | TRBJ1-4 | TRBV28 | - | -
CASSEKTGSGSPLHF | TGTGCCAGCAGCGAAAAGACAGGGTCTGGATCACCCCTCCACTTT | TRBJ1-6 | TRBV5-6 | TRBD1 | -
CASGKGQTNSPLHF | TGTGCCAGCGGGAAGGGACAGACTAATTCACCCCTCCACTTT | TRBJ1-6 | TRBV2 | TRBD1 | -
CSPWTPTVTEAFF | TGCAGCCCCTGGACGCCCACGGTCACTGAAGCTTTCTTT | TRBJ1-1 | TRBV29-1 | - | -
CASSETGPYGYTF | TGTGCCAGCAGTGAAACAGGGCCCTATGGCTACACCTTC | TRBJ1-2 | TRBV25-1 | - | -
CASSPLGPNTEAFF | TGTGCCAGCAGCCCTTTGGGACCGAACACTGAAGCTTTCTTT | TRBJ1-1 | TRBV5-6 | - | -
CASSQDGPTDTQYF | TGCGCCAGCAGCCAAGATGGGCCCACAGATACGCAGTATTTT | TRBJ2-3 | TRBV4-3 | - | once
CASSDSVAKNIQYF | TGTGCCAGCAGTGACAGCGTAGCCAAAAACATTCAGTACTTC | TRBJ2-4 | TRBV2 | - | -
CAWIGPNDSPLHF | TGTGCCTGGATAGGCCCTAACGACTCACCCCTCCACTTT | TRBJ1-6 | TRBV30 | - | -
CASSPVAPDANYGYTF | TGTGCCAGCTCACCAGTGGCACCGGACGCTAACTATGGCTACACCTTC | TRBJ1-2 | TRBV18 | - | -
CASSLGGTGNHEQYF | TGTGCCAGCAGCTTAGGTGGGACAGGGAACCACGAGCAGTACTTC | TRBJ2-7 | TRBV11-3 | TRBD1 | -
CASSASGTVVGEQYF | TGTGCCAGCAGCGCGTCCGGGACAGTTGTCGGCGAGCAGTACTTC | TRBJ2-7 | TRBV9 | TRBD1 | few
CAISDLAGVYEQYF | TGTGCCATCAGTGACCTAGCGGGAGTTTACGAGCAGTACTTC | TRBJ2-7 | TRBV10-3 | TRBD2 | once
CASSSDRGLGETQYF | TGTGCCAGCAGCAGCGACAGGGGGCTCGGTGAGACCCAGTACTTC | TRBJ2-5 | TRBV6-5 | TRBD1 | -
CASSDSTGANSPLHF | TGTGCCAGCAGTGATTCAACAGGGGCGAATTCACCCCTCCACTTT | TRBJ1-6 | TRBV2 | TRBD1 | -
CASSWRGGETQYF | TGTGCCAGCAGCTGGCGAGGAGGCGAGACCCAGTACTTC | TRBJ2-5 | TRBV6-4 | - | -
CASSPDTEAFF | TGTGCCAGCTCCCCGGACACTGAAGCTTTCTTT | TRBJ1-1 | TRBV18 | - | many
CSYTQGGNQPQHF | TGCAGCTACACTCAGGGAGGCAATCAGCCCCAGCATTTT | TRBJ1-5 | TRBV29-1 | - | -
CASSFAGRLYEQFF | TGTGCCAGCAGTTTCGCGGGGAGGTTGTATGAGCAGTTCTTC | TRBJ2-1 | TRBV6-2/TRBV6-3 | - | -
CASMTGGADTQYF | TGTGCCAGCATGACGGGGGGGGCAGATACGCAGTATTTT | TRBJ2-3 | TRBV6-5 | TRBD2 | -
CASSVTSGVENTGELFF | TGTGCCAGCAGCGTTACTAGCGGGGTCGAGAACACCGGGGAGCTGTTTTTT | TRBJ2-2 | TRBV11-3 | TRBD2 | once
CAITLGPRDGYTF | TGTGCCATCACCCTGGGACCCCGTGATGGCTACACCTTC | TRBJ1-2 | TRBV10-3 | - | -
CSAPLYNEQFF | TGCAGTGCTCCACTTTACAATGAGCAGTTCTTC | TRBJ2-1 | TRBV20-1 | - | once
CASSLMADRYQHNEQFF | TGTGCCAGCAGCTTAATGGCTGACCGCTATCAACACAATGAGCAGTTCTTC | TRBJ2-1 | TRBV5-6 | - | -
CASSVEGISGLRNTQYF | TGTGCCAGCAGCGTAGAGGGTATTAGCGGGTTGAGGAATACGCAGTATTTT | TRBJ2-3 | TRBV9 | TRBD2 | once
CAGSTSGGYNEQFF | TGTGCCGGATCGACTAGCGGAGGTTACAATGAGCAGTTCTTC | TRBJ2-1 | TRBV7-2 | TRBD2 | -
CASSLDGGPANEQYF | TGTGCCAGCAGCTTAGATGGGGGGCCGGCCAACGAGCAGTACTTC | TRBJ2-7 | TRBV11-3 | - | -
CASSMTVSSYEQYF | TGTGCCAGTAGTATGACGGTAAGCTCCTACGAGCAGTACTTC | TRBJ2-7 | TRBV19 | - | -
CSVVPGDYGYTF | TGCAGCGTTGTACCAGGGGACTATGGCTACACCTTC | TRBJ1-2 | TRBV29-1 | - | -
CASSLADRDYGYTF | TGTGCCAGCAGCTTGGCCGACAGGGACTATGGCTACACCTTC | TRBJ1-2 | TRBV5-4 | TRBD1 | -
CASSQDQGGGRGGGDYGYTF | TGTGCCAGCAGCCAAGATCAGGGAGGGGGCCGCGGGGGTGGTGACTATGGCTACACCTTC | TRBJ1-2 | TRBV3-1/TRBV3-2 | TRBD1 | -